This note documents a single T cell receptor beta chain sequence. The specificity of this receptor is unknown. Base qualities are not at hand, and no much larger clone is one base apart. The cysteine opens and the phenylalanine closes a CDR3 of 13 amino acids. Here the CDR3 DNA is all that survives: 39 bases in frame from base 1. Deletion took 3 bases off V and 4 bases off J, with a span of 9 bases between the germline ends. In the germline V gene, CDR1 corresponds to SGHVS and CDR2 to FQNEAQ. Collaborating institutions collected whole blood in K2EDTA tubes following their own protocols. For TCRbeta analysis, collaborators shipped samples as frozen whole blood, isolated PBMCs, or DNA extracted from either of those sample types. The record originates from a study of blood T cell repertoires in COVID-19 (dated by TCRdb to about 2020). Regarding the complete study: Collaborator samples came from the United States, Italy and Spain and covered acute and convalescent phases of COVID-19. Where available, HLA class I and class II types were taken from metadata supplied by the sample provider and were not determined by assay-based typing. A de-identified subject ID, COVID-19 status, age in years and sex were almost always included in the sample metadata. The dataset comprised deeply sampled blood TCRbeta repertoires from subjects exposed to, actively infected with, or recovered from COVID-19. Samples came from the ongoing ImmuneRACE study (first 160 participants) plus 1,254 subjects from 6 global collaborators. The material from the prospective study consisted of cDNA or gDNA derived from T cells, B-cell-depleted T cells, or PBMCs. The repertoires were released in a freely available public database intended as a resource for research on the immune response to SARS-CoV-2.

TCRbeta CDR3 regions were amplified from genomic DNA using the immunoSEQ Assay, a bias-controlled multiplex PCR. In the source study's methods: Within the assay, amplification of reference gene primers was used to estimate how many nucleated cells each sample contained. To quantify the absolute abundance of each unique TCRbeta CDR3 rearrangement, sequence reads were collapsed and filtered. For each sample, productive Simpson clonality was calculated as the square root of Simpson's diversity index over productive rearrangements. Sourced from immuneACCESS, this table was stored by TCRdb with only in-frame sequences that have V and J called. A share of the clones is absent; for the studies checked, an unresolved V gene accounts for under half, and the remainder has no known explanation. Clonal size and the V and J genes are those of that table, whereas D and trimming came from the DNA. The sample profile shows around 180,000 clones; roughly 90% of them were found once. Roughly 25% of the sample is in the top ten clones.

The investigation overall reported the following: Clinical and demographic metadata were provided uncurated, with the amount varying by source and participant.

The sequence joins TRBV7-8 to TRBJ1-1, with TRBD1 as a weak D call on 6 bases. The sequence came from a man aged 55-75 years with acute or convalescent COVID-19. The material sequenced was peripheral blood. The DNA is TGTGCCAGCAGCTTTACAGGGCCCACTGAAGCTTTCTTT. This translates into CASSFTGPTEAFF.